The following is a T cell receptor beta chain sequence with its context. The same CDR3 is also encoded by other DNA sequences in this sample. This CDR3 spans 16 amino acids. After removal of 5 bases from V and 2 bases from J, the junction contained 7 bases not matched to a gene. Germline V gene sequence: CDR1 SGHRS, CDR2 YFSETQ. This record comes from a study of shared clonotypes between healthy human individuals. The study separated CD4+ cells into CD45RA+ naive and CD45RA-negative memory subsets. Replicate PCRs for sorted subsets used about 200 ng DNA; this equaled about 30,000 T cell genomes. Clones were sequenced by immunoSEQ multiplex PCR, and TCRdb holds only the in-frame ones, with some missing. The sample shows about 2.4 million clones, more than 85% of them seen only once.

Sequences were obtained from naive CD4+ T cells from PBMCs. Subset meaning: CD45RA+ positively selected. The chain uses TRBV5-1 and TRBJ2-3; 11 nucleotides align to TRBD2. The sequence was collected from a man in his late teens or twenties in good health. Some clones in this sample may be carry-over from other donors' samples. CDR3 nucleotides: TGCGCCAGCAGTTCTGGGACTAGCGGAGCCACAGATACGCAGTATTTT. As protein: CASSSGTSGATDTQYF.